The clone carrying this T cell receptor (beta chain) was counted a few times. The data are from a study of patients and donors after allogeneic stem cell transplantation. TCRdb re-called the RT-PCR reads with MiXCR, one entry per CDR3 protein. The repertoire holds some 880,000 distinct CDR3 sequences, with under 20% as singletons. This CDR3 is 16 amino acids long. The germline V and J ends were trimmed by 8 bases and 0 bases, with 16 bases remaining between them. CDR1 is MNHEY and CDR2 is SMNVEV in the germline V gene (reference sequence). This clonotype originated in a human donor who was either an allogeneic HSCT recipient or a stem cell or donor lymphocyte infusion donor (not recorded which). It is not recorded whose cells these are; they may come from a transplant donor. This chain uses TRBV27 with TRBJ1-4, with D possibly TRBD1 on 5 matching bases. Sequencing input: blood, either unsorted or a sorted T cell fraction (not recorded which). Written as DNA, the CDR3 is TGTGCCAGCTCCGGGGCAAGGACCTCAACTAATGAAAAACTGTTTTTT. Translated: CASSGARTSTNEKLFF.